Shown below are 2 T cell receptor beta chains from a single sample sequenced in a study of blood T cell repertoires in COVID-19. Clones were read by immunoSEQ multiplex PCR, and TCRdb kept only the in-frame ones, dropping some. Among around 150,000 clones listed, around 84% were seen once. The sample was peripheral blood. The receptors were gathered from a man aged 30-40 years with COVID-19, enrolled during active disease.

This chain uses TRBV9 with TRBJ1-2; a weak D match, TRBD1 (6 bases). From germline, CDR1 is SGDLS and CDR2 YYNGEE. V lost 1 base to trimming and J lost 6 bases, with 22 bases between them. The CDR3 covers 17 residues. The CDR3, as DNA: TGTGCCAGCAGCGTAACGGCAGGGGCGACAACGGTGGATGGCTACACCTTC. It is translated as CASSVTAGATTVDGYTF.

The chain couples TRBV28 to TRBJ1-3; D is unclear. Trimming shortened V by 2 bases and J by 0 bases, and 5 bases separated the two germline ends. Germline CDR1 reads MDHEN; CDR2 reads SYDVKM. The CDR3 totals 14 residues. The CDR3 nucleotides are TGTGCCAGCAGTTTAATCTTCTCTGGAAACACCATATATTTT. Translation: CASSLIFSGNTIYF.